Listed here are 18 T cell receptor beta chains from one sample, sequenced in a study of T cell repertoires in cytomegalovirus infection. No antigen has been assigned to these receptors. TCRdb analysed the reads with MiXCR anew, one entry per CDR3 protein. This table holds fewer than 850,000 distinct CDR3 sequences, almost 30% found once. The input for sequencing was cultured CD8+ T cells from PBMCs, taken from culture after CMV antigen stimulation. Receptors were obtained from a human donor in good health (CMV status not recorded). Some clones in this sample may be carry-over from other donors' samples.

This clonotype was picked up one time. The V and J genes are TRBV3-1 and TRBJ2-3; possibly TRBD1 for D (6 bases). Deletions cut 0 bases from V and 5 bases from J, with 18 bases between. CDR3 length equals 17 residues. Germline V gene data show CDR1 as LGHDT and CDR2 as YNNKEL (reference sequence). The CDR3 sequence: CASSQDPRDTSRDTQYF. DNA for the CDR3: TGTGCCAGCAGCCAAGATCCCCGGGACACCTCCCGAGATACGCAGTATTTT.

This clonotype has a handful of counts. The chain carries TRBV15 and TRBJ1-2, with 7 nucleotides matching TRBD1. CDR3 length: 16 residues. V was clipped by 3 bases and J by 6 bases; unmatched bases: 13. The germline V gene has CDR1 LNHNV and CDR2 YYDKDF (reference sequence). The CDR3 region is CATSSERGGAIHGYTF. CDR3 nucleotides: TGTGCCACCAGCAGTGAAAGAGGGGGCGCGATCCATGGCTACACCTTC. Drawing the rest from reference TRBV15 and TRBJ1-2, the complete variable domain is DAMVIQNPRYQVTQFGKPVTLSCSQTLNHNVMYWYQQKSSQAPKLLFHYYDKDFNNEADTPDNFQSRRPNTSFCFLDIRSPGLGDTAMYLCATSSERGGAIHGYTFGSGTRLTVV.

This clonotype was recorded many times. The chain combines TRBV7-6 with TRBJ2-2, with D perhaps TRBD2 (5 bases). The CDR3 has 15 residues. CDR1 and CDR2 from the germline V gene are SGHVS and FNYEAQ. Trimming cost V 3 bases and J 3 bases, with 11 bases left between them. Here the CDR3 DNA reads TGTGCCAGCAGCTTCAGGCAGGACTACACCGGGGAGCTGTTTTTT. It translates to CASSFRQDYTGELFF.

This chain links TRBV27 with TRBJ1-4; no clear D gene. Trimming shortened V by 0 bases and J by 7 bases, and 9 bases separated the two germline ends. The CDR3 extends over 14 amino acids. The germline CDR1 and CDR2 sequences are MNHEY and SMNVEV (reference sequence). CDR3 loop: CASSLSPVREKLFF. The CDR3 DNA reads TGTGCCAGCAGTTTATCCCCGGTTCGTGAAAAACTGTTTTTT.

This chain connects TRBV7-8 to TRBJ2-6; 7 bases fit TRBD2. This CDR3 region has 16 residues. Germline CDR1 SGHVS, CDR2 FQNEAQ. V dropped 0 bases and J dropped 3; count of bases not matched to a gene: 2. The CDR3 DNA sequence: TGTGCCAGCAGCTTAGCTGGCGGGGGTGGGGCCAACGTCCTGACTTTC. As protein: CASSLAGGGGANVLTF.

This clonotype was counted ten times or more. The rearrangement links TRBV7-8 to TRBJ1-2; D is unclear. Trimming took off 5 bases at V and 6 bases at J, with 16 bases between the two ends. The CDR3 has 14 residues. Germline assignment: CDR1 SGHVS and CDR2 FQNEAQ. As DNA, the CDR3 is TGTGCCAGCAGCCCGGCGGGCCTGGCGAATGGCTACACCTTC. It is translated as CASSPAGLANGYTF.

The chain combines TRBV19 with TRBJ1-1; D ambiguous. The CDR3 sequence is 12 residues long. Trimming took off 10 bases at V and 6 bases at J, with 15 bases between the two ends. In germline, CDR1 is LNHDA, CDR2 SQIVND (reference sequence). The CDR3 region is CATGEGLPEAFF. The CDR3 DNA reads TGTGCCACTGGGGAAGGGCTCCCTGAAGCTTTCTTT.

On this clonotype itself: This may be a read error, as it is one base from a much larger clone. The chain links TRBV4-1 to TRBJ1-1, with TRBD1 matching over 8 bases. With 8 bases clipped from V and 1 base from J, the junction kept 6 bases outside the gene matches. The CDR3 spans 14 residues. CDR1 MGHRA and CDR2 YSYEKL come from the germline V gene. The CDR3 nucleotides are TGCGCCAGCGGCTTGGGACAGGCGAACACTGAAGCTTTCTTT. This codes for CASGLGQANTEAFF.

J is TRBJ2-1 and V is TRBV6-4; the match to TRBD2 covers 8 bases. The germline gives CDR1 MRHNA, CDR2 SNTAGT. The junction had 3 bases not matched to a gene; V was cut back by 5 bases and J by 0 bases. This CDR3 comprises 15 residues. In nucleotides, the CDR3 is TGTGCCAGCAGTTTGGGACTAGACTCCTACAATGAGCAGTTCTTC. Residues: CASSLGLDSYNEQFF.

The rearrangement uses TRBV6-2 or TRBV6-3 and TRBJ1-1, with D hard to call. Trimming left V 5 bases short and J 7 bases short, with 11 bases between. This CDR3 has 12 amino acids. CDR1 and CDR2 from the germline V gene are MNHEY and SVGEGT. The CDR3 spells CASSTPGNEAFF. CDR3 nucleotide sequence: TGTGCCAGCAGTACCCCGGGCAATGAAGCTTTCTTT.

The J gene is TRBJ1-4, the V gene TRBV6-5; maybe TRBD1 (5 bases). Germline CDR1 reads MNHEY; CDR2 reads SVGAGI. The V gene lost 6 bases and the J gene lost 9 bases, with 17 bases spanning the gap. The CDR3 length is 14 residues. CDR3 amino acids: CASRKPGVGKKLFF. The CDR3 DNA reads as TGTGCCAGCAGAAAACCGGGGGTCGGGAAAAAACTGTTTTTT.

Only a few counts were recorded for this clonotype. The chain couples TRBV7-3 to TRBJ2-2, with TRBD1 as a possible D gene (6 bases). Trimming removed 5 bases at V and 3 bases at J, with 13 bases between. This CDR3 contains 15 residues. CDR1 SGHTA and CDR2 FQGTGA come from the germline V gene. CDR3 residues: CASSLQGYDTGELFF. The CDR3 DNA is TGTGCCAGCAGCCTACAGGGTTATGACACCGGGGAGCTGTTTTTT.

The genes are TRBV29-1 and TRBJ2-7; D possibly corresponds to TRBD1 (6 bases). The CDR3 spans 14 residues. V lost 6 bases, J lost 5 bases, and 20 bases lay in between. In germline, CDR1 is SQVTM, CDR2 ANQGSEA. The CDR3 DNA reads as TGCAGCGTGCCGAGTAGAGGGGGTAGTAACGAGCAGTACTTC. This encodes CSVPSRGGSNEQYF.

The chain has TRBV6-1 and TRBJ2-2; 8 positions agree with TRBD2. The length of the CDR3 is 16 residues. Germline CDR1 reads MNHNS; CDR2 reads SASEGT. With 1 base clipped from V and 1 base from J, the junction kept 2 bases outside the gene matches. As DNA, the CDR3 is TGTGCCAGCAGTGAAGGGAGCGGGGGGAACACCGGGGAGCTGTTTTTT. This sequence encodes CASSEGSGGNTGELFF.

The chain combines TRBV4-3 with TRBJ2-1, with D perhaps TRBD1 or TRBD2 (5 bases each). CDR3 size: 13 residues. Trimming left V 4 bases short and J 8 bases short, with 12 bases between. Germline CDR1 and CDR2: LGHNA and YSLEER. The CDR3 DNA reads as TGCGCCAGCAGCCTCAGAAGGGGAGATGAGCAGTTCTTC. It codes for CASSLRRGDEQFF.

The chain carries TRBV20-1 and TRBJ2-7, with D maybe TRBD1 (6 bases). The CDR3 has 14 residues. V gave up 5 bases and J gave up 0 bases, with 14 bases separating them. From germline, CDR1 is DFQATT and CDR2 SNEGSKA (reference sequence). The CDR3 coding sequence is TGCAGTGCTGAGGACAGCGACTTCTCCTACGAGCAGTACGTC. Protein sequence: CSAEDSDFSYEQYV.

The chain couples TRBV12-3 or TRBV12-4 to TRBJ1-1; maybe TRBD1 (6 bases). V was cut by 6 bases and J by 7 bases, with 9 bases left in between. This CDR3 region has 11 residues. DNA of the CDR3: TGTGCCAGCAGGAACAGGGTTGAAGCTTTCTTT. Its translation is CASRNRVEAFF.

The chain links TRBV7-3 to TRBJ2-2; 12 nucleotides align to TRBD2. This CDR3 region has 17 residues. Germline V gene sequence: CDR1 SGHTA, CDR2 FQGTGA. J lost 5 bases, V lost 3 bases, and 7 bases had no gene match. The CDR3: CASSFPSGGARTGELFF. As DNA, the CDR3 is TGTGCCAGCAGCTTCCCTAGCGGGGGGGCGAGGACCGGGGAGCTGTTTTTT.